This TCR beta chain was sequenced in a study of glioma-infiltrating T cells after dendritic cell vaccination. Sample time point: after dendritic cell vaccination, including at tumor progression/relapse. CDR1 ENHRY and CDR2 SYGVKD come from the germline V gene. The V end lost 4 bases, the J end lost 5 bases, and 18 bases lay between the germline ends. CDR3 length: 16 amino acids. Libraries were prepared by immunoSEQ multiplex PCR; TCRdb keeps only in-frame clonotypes and omits some of them. The sample includes about 82,000 clones, around four fifths of them seen just once. This TCR came from a human donor with glioblastoma. Sequencing was performed on blood, taken after dendritic cell vaccination. The V and J genes are TRBV10-3 and TRBJ2-1, with D possibly being TRBD2 (7 bases). CDR3 sequence reads: CAISGDWRGRDNEQFF. The DNA for the CDR3 is TGTGCCATCAGTGGTGATTGGCGGGGGCGGGACAATGAGCAGTTCTTC.